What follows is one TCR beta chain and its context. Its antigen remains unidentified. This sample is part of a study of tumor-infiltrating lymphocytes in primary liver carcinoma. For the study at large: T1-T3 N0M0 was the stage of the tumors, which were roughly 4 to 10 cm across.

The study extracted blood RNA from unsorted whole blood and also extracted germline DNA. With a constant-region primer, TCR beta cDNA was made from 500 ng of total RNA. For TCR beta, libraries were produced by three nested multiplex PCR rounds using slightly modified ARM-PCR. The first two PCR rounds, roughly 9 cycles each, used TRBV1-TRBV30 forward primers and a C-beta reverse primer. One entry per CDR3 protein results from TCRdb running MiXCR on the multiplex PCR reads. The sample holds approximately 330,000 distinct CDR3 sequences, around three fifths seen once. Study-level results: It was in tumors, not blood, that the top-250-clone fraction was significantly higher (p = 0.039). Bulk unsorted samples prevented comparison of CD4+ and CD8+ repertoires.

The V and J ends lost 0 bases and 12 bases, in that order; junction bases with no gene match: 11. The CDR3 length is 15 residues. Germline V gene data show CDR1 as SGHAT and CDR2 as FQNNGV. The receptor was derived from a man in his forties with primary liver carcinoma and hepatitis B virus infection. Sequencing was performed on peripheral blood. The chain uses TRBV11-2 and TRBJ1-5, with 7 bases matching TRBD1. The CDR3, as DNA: TGTGCCAGCAGCTTAGATCAGACAGGGAATCCGCTCCAGCATTTT. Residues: CASSLDQTGNPLQHF.